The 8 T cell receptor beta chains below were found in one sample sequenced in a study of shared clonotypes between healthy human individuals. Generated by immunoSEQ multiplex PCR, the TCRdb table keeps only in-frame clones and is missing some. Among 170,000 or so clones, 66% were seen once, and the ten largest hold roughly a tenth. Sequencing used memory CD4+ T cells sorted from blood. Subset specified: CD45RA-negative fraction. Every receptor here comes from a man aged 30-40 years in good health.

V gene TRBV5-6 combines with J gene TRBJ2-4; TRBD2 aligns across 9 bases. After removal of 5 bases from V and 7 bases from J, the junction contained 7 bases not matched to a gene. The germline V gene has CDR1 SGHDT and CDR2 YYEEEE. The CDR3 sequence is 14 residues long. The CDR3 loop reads CASSLLAGQNIQYF. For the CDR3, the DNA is TGTGCCAGCAGTTTACTAGCGGGTCAGAACATTCAGTACTTC.

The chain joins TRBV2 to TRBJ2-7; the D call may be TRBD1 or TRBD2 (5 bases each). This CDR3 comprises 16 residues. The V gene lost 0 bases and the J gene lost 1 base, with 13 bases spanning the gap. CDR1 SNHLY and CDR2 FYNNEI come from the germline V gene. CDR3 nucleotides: TGTGCCAGCAGTGAAGCGACCGGGACCGCATCCTACGAGCAGTACTTC. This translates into CASSEATGTASYEQYF. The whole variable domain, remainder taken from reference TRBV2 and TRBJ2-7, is EPEVTQTPSHQVTQMGQEVILRCVPISNHLYFYWYRQILGQKVEFLVSFYNNEISEKSEIFDDQFSVERPDGSNFTLKIRSTKLEDSAMYFCASSEATGTASYEQYFGPGTRLTVT.

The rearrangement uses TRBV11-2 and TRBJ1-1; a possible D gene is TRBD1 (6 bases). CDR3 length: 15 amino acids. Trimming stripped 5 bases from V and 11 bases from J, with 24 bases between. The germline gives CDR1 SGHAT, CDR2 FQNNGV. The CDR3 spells CASSLQGGWGRYAFF. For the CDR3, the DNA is TGTGCCAGCAGCCTTCAGGGCGGGTGGGGGCGTTATGCTTTCTTT.

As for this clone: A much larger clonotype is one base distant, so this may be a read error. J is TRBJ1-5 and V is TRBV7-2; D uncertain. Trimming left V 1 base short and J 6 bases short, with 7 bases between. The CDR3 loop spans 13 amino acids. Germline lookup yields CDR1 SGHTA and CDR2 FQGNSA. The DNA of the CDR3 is TGTGCCAGCAGCTTAGGGATGGGTCAGCCCCAGCATTTT. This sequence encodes CASSLGMGQPQHF.

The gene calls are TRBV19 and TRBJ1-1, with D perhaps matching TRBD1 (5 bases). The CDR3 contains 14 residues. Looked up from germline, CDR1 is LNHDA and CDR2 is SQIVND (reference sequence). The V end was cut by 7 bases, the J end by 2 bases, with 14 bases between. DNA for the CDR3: TGTGCCAGTACCCCGGGGCAGACCAACACTGAAGCTTTCTTT. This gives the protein CASTPGQTNTEAFF.

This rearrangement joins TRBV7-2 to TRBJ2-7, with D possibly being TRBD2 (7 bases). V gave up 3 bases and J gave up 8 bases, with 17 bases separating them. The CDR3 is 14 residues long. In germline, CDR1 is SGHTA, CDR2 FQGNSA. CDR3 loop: CASSFAGARDQQYF. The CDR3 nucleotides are TGTGCCAGCAGCTTTGCGGGGGCGCGGGACCAGCAGTACTTC.

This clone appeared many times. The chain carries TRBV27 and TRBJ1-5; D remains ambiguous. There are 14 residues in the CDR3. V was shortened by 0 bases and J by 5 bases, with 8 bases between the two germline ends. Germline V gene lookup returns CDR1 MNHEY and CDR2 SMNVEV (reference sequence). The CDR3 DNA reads TGTGCCAGCAGTTTATCCCCGGGCTATCAGCCCCAGCATTTT. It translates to CASSLSPGYQPQHF.

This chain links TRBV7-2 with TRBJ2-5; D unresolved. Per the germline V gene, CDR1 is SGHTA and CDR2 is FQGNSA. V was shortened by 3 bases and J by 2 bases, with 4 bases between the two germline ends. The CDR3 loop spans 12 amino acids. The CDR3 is CASSFQQETQYF. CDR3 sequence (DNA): TGTGCCAGCAGCTTTCAGCAAGAGACCCAGTACTTC.